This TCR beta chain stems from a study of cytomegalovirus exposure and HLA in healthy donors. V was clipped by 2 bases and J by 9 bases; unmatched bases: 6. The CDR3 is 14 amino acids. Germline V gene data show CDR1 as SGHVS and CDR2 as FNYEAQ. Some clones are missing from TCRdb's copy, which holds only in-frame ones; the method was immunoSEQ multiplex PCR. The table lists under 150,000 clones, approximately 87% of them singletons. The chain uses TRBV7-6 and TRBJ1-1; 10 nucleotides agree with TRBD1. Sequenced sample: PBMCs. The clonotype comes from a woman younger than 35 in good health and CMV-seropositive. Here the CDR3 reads CASSLKGQGSKAFF. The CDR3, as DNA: TGTGCCAGCAGCTTAAAGGGACAGGGGAGCAAAGCTTTCTTT.